This T cell receptor (beta chain) was captured by sequencing in a study of blood T cell repertoires in COVID-19. Assay: immunoSEQ multiplex PCR; the TCRdb copy retains only in-frame clones and omits some. Here the sample spans a few hundred thousand clones, about 83% being singletons. CDR1 and CDR2 from the germline V gene are SGHTA and FQGNSA. Trimming took 3 bases from V and 7 from J; bases not matched to a gene: 6. The CDR3 is 14 amino acids. The sequence was collected from a woman aged 45-65 years with acute or convalescent COVID-19. Sequencing used peripheral blood. The chain recombines TRBV7-2 with TRBJ2-5; 9 nucleotides match TRBD1. CDR3 sequence: CASSLGQGWVTQYF. The CDR3 bases are TGTGCCAGCAGCTTGGGACAGGGTTGGGTGACCCAGTACTTC.